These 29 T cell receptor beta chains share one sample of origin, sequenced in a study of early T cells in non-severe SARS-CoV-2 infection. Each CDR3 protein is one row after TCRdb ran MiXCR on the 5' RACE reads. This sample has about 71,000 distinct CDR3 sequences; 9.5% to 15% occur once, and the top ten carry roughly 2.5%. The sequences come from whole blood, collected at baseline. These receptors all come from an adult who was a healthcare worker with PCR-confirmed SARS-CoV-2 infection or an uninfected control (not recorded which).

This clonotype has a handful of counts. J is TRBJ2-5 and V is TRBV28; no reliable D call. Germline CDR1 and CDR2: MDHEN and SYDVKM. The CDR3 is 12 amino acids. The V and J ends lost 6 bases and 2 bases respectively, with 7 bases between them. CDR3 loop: CASSPQQETQYF. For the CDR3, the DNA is TGTGCCAGCAGCCCCCAGCAAGAGACCCAGTACTTC.

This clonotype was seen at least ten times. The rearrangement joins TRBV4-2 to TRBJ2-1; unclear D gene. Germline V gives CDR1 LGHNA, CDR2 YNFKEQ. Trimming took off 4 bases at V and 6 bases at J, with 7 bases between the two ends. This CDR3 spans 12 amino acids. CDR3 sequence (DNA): TGTGCCAGCAGCCCCGGCGCCAATGAGCAGTTCTTC. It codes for CASSPGANEQFF.

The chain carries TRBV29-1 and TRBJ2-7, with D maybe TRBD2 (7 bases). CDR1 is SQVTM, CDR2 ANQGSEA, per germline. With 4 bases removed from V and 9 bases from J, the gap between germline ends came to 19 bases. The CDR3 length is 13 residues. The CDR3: CSVAAGGGGVQYF. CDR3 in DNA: TGCAGCGTTGCCGCGGGCGGGGGCGGTGTGCAGTACTTC.

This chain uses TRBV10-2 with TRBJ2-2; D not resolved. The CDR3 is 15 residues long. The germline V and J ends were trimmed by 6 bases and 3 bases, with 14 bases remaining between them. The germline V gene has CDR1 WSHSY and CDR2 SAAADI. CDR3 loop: CASRLDSSDTGELFF. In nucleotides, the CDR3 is TGCGCCAGCAGATTAGACTCCTCCGACACCGGGGAGCTGTTTTTT.

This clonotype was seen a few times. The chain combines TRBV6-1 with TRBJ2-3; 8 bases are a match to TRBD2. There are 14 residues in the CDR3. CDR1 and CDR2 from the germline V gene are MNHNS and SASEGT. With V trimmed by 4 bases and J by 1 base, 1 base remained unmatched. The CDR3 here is CASSAGGGTDTQYF. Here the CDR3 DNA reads TGTGCCAGCAGTGCGGGGGGGGGCACAGATACGCAGTATTTT.

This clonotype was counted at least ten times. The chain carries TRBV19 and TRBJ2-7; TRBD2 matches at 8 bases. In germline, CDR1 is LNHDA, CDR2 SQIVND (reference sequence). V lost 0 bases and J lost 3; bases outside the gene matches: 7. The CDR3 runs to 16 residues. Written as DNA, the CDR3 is TGTGCCAGTAGTATAGATCGGGGGGGTCCTGACTACGAGCAGTACTTC. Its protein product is CASSIDRGGPDYEQYF. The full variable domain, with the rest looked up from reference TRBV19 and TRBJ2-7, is DGGITQSPKYLFRKEGQNVTLSCEQNLNHDAMYWYRQDPGQGLRLIYYSQIVNDFQKGDIAEGYSVSREKKESFPLTVTSAQKNPTAFYLCASSIDRGGPDYEQYFGPGTRLTVT.

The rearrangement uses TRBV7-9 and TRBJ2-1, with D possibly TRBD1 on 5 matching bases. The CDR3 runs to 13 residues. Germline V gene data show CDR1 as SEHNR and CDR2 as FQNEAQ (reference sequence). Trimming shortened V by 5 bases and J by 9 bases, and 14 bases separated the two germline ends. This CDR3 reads CASSPELGVEQFF. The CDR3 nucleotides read TGTGCCAGCAGCCCCGAGTTAGGGGTTGAGCAGTTCTTC.

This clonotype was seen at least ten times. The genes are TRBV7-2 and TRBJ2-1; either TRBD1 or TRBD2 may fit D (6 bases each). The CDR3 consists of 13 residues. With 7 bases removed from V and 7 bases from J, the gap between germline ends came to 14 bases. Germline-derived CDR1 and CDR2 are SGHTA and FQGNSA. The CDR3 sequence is CASIEWRGNEQFF. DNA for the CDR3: TGTGCCAGCATCGAATGGAGGGGGAATGAGCAGTTCTTC.

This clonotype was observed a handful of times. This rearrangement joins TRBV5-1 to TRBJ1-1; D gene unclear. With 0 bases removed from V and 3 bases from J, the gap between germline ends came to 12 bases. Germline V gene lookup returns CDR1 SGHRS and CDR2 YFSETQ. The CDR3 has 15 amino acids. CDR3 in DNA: TGCGCCAGCAGCTTGGGGGCCCCGACATACACTGAAGCTTTCTTT. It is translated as CASSLGAPTYTEAFF.

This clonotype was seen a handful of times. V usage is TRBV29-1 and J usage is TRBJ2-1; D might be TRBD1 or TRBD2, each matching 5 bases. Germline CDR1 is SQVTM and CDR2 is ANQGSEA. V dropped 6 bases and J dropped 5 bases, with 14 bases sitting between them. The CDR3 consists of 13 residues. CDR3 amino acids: CSVDGTADNEQFF. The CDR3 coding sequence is TGCAGCGTCGATGGGACGGCGGACAATGAGCAGTTCTTC.

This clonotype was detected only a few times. CDR3 in DNA: TGTGCCAGCAGCCTCCAGTGGGGTTTTAGCACAGATACGCAGTATTTT. This sequence encodes CASSLQWGFSTDTQYF. V is TRBV7-2 and J is TRBJ2-3; the D is unclear. V was shortened by 5 bases and J by 0 bases, with 15 bases between the two germline ends. Germline CDR1 is SGHTA and CDR2 is FQGNSA. There are 16 residues in the CDR3.

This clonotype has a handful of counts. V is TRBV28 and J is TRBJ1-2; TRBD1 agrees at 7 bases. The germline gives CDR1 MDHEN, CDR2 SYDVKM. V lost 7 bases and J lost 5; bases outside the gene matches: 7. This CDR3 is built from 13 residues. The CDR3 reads CASTPGTVYGYTF. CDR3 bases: TGTGCCAGCACCCCCGGGACAGTTTATGGCTACACCTTC.

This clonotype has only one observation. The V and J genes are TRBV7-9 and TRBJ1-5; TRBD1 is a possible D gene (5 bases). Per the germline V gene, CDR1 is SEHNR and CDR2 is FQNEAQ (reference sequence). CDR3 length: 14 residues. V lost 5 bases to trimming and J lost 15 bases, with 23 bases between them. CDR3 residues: CASSAREGRGTRHF. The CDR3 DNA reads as TGTGCCAGCAGCGCCCGAGAGGGAAGGGGTACGCGGCATTTT.

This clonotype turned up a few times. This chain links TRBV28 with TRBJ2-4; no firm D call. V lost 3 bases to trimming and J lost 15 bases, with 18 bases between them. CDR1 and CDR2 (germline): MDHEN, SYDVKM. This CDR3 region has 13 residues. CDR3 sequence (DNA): TGTGCCAGCAGTTTGGAAGGGCAGCCCCGACCGTACTTC. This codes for CASSLEGQPRPYF.

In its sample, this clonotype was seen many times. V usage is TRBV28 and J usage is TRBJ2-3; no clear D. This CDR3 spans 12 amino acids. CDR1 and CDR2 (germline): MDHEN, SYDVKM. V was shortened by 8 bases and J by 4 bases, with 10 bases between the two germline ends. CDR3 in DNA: TGTGCCAGCGGTCTGCGCCCAGATACGCAGTATTTT. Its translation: CASGLRPDTQYF.

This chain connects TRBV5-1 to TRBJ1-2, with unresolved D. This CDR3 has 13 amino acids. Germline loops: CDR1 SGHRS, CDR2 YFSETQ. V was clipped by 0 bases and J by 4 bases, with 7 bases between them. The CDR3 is CASSLDSTYGYTF. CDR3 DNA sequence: TGCGCCAGCAGCTTGGACAGCACCTATGGCTACACCTTC.

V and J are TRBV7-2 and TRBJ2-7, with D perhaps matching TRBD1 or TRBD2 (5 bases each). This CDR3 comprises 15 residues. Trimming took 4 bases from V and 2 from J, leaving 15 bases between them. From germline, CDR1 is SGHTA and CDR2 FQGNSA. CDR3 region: CASSYSGTLTYEQYF. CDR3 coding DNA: TGTGCCAGCAGCTATTCCGGGACGCTCACCTACGAGCAGTACTTC.

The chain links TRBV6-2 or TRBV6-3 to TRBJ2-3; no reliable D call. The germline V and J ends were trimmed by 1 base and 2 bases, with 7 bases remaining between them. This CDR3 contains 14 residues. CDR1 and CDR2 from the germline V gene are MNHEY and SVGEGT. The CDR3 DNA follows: TGTGCCAGCAGTTACTTTACCCTCACAGATACGCAGTATTTT. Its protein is CASSYFTLTDTQYF.

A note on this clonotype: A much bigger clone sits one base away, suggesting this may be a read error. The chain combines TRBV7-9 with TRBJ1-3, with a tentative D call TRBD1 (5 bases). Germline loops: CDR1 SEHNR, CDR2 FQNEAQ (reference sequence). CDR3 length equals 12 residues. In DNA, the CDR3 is TGTGTCAGCCGCCCCGGGGGAGGCACCATATATTTT. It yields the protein CVSRPGGGTIYF.

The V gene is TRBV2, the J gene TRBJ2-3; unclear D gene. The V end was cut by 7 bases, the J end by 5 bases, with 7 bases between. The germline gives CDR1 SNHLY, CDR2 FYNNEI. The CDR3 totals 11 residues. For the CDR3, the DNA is TGTGCCAGCATTACCGGAGATACGCAGTATTTT. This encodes CASITGDTQYF. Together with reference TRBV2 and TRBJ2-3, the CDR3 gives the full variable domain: EPEVTQTPSHQVTQMGQEVILRCVPISNHLYFYWYRQILGQKVEFLVSFYNNEISEKSEIFDDQFSVERPDGSNFTLKIRSTKLEDSAMYFCASITGDTQYFGPGTRLTVL.

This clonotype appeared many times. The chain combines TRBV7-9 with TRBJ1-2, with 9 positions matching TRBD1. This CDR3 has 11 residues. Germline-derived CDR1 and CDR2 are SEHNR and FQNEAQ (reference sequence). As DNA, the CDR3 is TGTGCTATACAGGGGGCCTATGGCTACACCTTC. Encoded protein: CAIQGAYGYTF.

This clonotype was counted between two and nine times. The CDR3 protein is CASSLAGRGAGNEQFF. In DNA, the CDR3 is TGTGCCAGCAGCTTGGCCGGGCGGGGGGCCGGCAATGAGCAGTTCTTC. This chain uses TRBV5-5 with TRBJ2-1; TRBD2 agrees at 8 bases. V was clipped by 0 bases and J by 6 bases; unmatched bases: 8. Per germline, CDR1 SGHKS and CDR2 YYEKEE (reference sequence). The CDR3 length is 16 residues.

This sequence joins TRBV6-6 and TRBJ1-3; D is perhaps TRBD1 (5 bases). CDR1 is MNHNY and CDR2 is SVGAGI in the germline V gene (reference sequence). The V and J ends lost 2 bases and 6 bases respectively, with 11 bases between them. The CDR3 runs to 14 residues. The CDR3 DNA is TGTGCCAGCAGTTACGGCGGGGCAGAAAACACCATATATTTT. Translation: CASSYGGAENTIYF.

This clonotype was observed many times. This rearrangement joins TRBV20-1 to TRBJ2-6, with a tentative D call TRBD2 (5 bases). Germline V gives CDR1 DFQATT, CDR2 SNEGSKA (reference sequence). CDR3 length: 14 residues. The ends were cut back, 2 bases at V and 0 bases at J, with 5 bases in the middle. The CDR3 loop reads CSARRGSGANVLTF. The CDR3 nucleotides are TGCAGTGCTAGACGGGGCTCTGGGGCCAACGTCCTGACTTTC.

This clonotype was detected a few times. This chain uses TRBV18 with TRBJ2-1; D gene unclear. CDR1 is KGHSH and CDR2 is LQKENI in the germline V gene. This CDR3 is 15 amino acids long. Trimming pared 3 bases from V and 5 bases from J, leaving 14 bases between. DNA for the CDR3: TGTGCCAGCTCACCGCCCCGGCGCTTCGACAATGAGCAGTTCTTC. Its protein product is CASSPPRRFDNEQFF.

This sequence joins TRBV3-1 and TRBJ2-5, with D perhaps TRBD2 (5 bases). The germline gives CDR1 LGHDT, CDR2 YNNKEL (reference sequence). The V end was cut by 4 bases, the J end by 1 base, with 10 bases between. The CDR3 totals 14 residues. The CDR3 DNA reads TGTGCCAGCAGCCGTCGGACTTCCCAAGAGACCCAGTACTTC. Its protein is CASSRRTSQETQYF.

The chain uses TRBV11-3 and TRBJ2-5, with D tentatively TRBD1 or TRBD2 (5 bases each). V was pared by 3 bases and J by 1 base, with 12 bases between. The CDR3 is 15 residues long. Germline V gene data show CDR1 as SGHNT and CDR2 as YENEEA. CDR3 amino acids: CASSLGQDFQETQYF. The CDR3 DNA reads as TGTGCCAGCAGCTTGGGGCAGGACTTCCAAGAGACCCAGTACTTC. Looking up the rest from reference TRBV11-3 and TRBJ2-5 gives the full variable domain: EAGVVQSPRYKIIEKKQPVAFWCNPISGHNTLYWYLQNLGQGPELLIRYENEEAVDDSQLPKDRFSAERLKGVDSTLKIQPAELGDSAVYLCASSLGQDFQETQYFGPGTRLLVL.

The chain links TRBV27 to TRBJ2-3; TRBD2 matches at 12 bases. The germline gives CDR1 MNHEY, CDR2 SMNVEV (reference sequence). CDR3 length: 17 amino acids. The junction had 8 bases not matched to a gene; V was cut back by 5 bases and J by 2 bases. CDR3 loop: CASSLTSGGRNTDTQYF. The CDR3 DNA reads TGTGCCAGCAGTCTGACTAGCGGGGGCCGTAACACAGATACGCAGTATTTT.

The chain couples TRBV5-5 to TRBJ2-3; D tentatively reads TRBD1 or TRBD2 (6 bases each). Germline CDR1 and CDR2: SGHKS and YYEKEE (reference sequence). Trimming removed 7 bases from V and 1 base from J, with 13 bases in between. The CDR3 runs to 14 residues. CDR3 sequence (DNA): TGTGCCAGCGGGGGGCTACAGGGCACAGATACGCAGTATTTT. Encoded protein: CASGGLQGTDTQYF.